These T cell receptor beta chains were read from a single sample in a study of blood T cell repertoires in COVID-19. Sequenced by immunoSEQ multiplex PCR; TCRdb stores in-frame clones only, minus some. The profile shows roughly 50,000 clones, around nine tenths of them singletons. The sequencing sample was made of peripheral blood. Receptors originate from a man of 80 years or more with acute or convalescent COVID-19. The CDR3 runs from the conserved cysteine through the conserved F or W. The D gene is left open where the match is weak. Rows give clone size only sometimes, using once, few, many, or a class for an expanded clone.

v_call: TRBV7-3; clone_size: NA; j_call: TRBJ1-1; d_call: NA; cdr3_aa: CASSLRGGGNTEAFF; cdr3_nt: TGTGCCAGCAGCTTACGGGGAGGGGGTAACACTGAAGCTTTCTTT
v_call: TRBV7-3; clone_size: NA; j_call: TRBJ1-2; d_call: TRBD1; cdr3_aa: CASSLAGQGAIGYGYTF; cdr3_nt: TGTGCCAGCAGCTTAGCGGGACAGGGGGCTATAGGGTATGGCTACACCTTC
v_call: TRBV19; clone_size: NA; j_call: TRBJ2-7; d_call: NA; cdr3_aa: CASSIRGDKPKQYF; cdr3_nt: TGTGCCAGTAGTATACGTGGGGACAAGCCGAAACAGTACTTC
v_call: TRBV27; clone_size: NA; j_call: TRBJ1-6; d_call: TRBD1; cdr3_aa: CASSSLSGGSPLHF; cdr3_nt: TGTGCCAGCAGTTCACTCTCAGGGGGTTCACCCCTCCACTTT
v_call: TRBV7-2; clone_size: once; j_call: TRBJ2-2; d_call: TRBD1; cdr3_aa: CASSLQGASTGELFF; cdr3_nt: TGTGCCAGCAGCTTGCAGGGGGCATCCACCGGGGAGCTGTTTTTT
v_call: TRBV7-9; clone_size: once; j_call: TRBJ2-3; d_call: NA; cdr3_aa: CASSLVSVDTQYF; cdr3_nt: TGTGCCAGCAGCTTAGTTAGCGTGGATACGCAGTATTTT
v_call: TRBV29-1; clone_size: NA; j_call: TRBJ1-5; d_call: NA; cdr3_aa: CSVELGADQPQHF; cdr3_nt: TGCAGCGTTGAATTAGGGGCGGATCAGCCCCAGCATTTT
v_call: TRBV19; clone_size: NA; j_call: TRBJ1-2; d_call: NA; cdr3_aa: CASSIAGGSRYTF; cdr3_nt: TGTGCCAGTAGTATAGCGGGGGGCTCTCGCTACACCTTC
v_call: TRBV4-1; clone_size: few; j_call: TRBJ2-1; d_call: NA; cdr3_aa: CASSQDSQGNEQFF; cdr3_nt: TGCGCCAGCAGCCAGGACTCACAGGGAAATGAGCAGTTCTTC
v_call: TRBV6-5; clone_size: NA; j_call: TRBJ2-7; d_call: TRBD2; cdr3_aa: CASSYGRADQGNEQYF; cdr3_nt: TGTGCCAGCAGTTATGGGAGGGCTGACCAAGGAAACGAGCAGTACTTC
v_call: TRBV6-5; clone_size: NA; j_call: TRBJ1-5; d_call: NA; cdr3_aa: CASSQGYNQPQHF; cdr3_nt: TGTGCCAGCTCACAGGGCTACAATCAGCCCCAGCATTTT
v_call: TRBV7-9; clone_size: NA; j_call: TRBJ1-2; d_call: NA; cdr3_aa: CASSLEDSYGYTF; cdr3_nt: TGTGCCAGCAGCTTGGAGGACAGCTATGGCTACACCTTC
v_call: TRBV18; clone_size: NA; j_call: TRBJ1-4; d_call: NA; cdr3_aa: CASSPGPWRGASDNEKLFF; cdr3_nt: TGTGCCAGCTCACCAGGCCCGTGGCGGGGGGCCTCGGATAATGAAAAACTGTTTTTT
v_call: TRBV10-1; clone_size: once; j_call: TRBJ2-7; d_call: TRBD1; cdr3_aa: CASPPPPDRGTYEQYF; cdr3_nt: TGCGCCAGCCCTCCACCCCCTGACAGGGGGACCTACGAGCAGTACTTC
v_call: TRBV11-3; clone_size: NA; j_call: TRBJ2-7; d_call: NA; cdr3_aa: CASSLGYSSYEQYF; cdr3_nt: TGTGCCAGCAGCTTAGGTTACAGCTCCTACGAGCAGTACTTC
v_call: TRBV7-6; clone_size: NA; j_call: TRBJ1-3; d_call: TRBD1; cdr3_aa: CASSQTGGVNTIYF; cdr3_nt: TGTGCCAGCAGCCAAACAGGGGGCGTAAACACCATATATTTT
v_call: TRBV19; clone_size: NA; j_call: TRBJ2-3; d_call: TRBD1; cdr3_aa: CASSTGQGPTDTQYF; cdr3_nt: TGTGCCAGTAGTACCGGACAGGGCCCCACAGATACGCAGTATTTT
v_call: TRBV28; clone_size: NA; j_call: TRBJ2-1; d_call: NA; cdr3_aa: CASSLQGVQFF; cdr3_nt: TGTGCCAGCAGCCTACAGGGAGTGCAGTTCTTC
v_call: TRBV7-3; clone_size: NA; j_call: TRBJ2-5; d_call: TRBD2; cdr3_aa: CASSSIPHILAENQETQYF; cdr3_nt: TGTGCCAGCAGCTCCATTCCCCACATACTAGCGGAGAACCAAGAGACCCAGTACTTC
v_call: TRBV27; clone_size: NA; j_call: TRBJ1-6; d_call: TRBD1; cdr3_aa: CASSRLRDRGLSSYNSPLHF; cdr3_nt: TGTGCCAGCAGCCGTCTCCGGGACAGGGGGCTCAGCTCCTATAATTCACCCCTCCACTTT
v_call: TRBV2; clone_size: NA; j_call: TRBJ1-1; d_call: NA; cdr3_aa: CASSVDSPNTEAFF; cdr3_nt: TGTGCCAGCAGTGTCGACAGCCCGAACACTGAAGCTTTCTTT
v_call: TRBV6-5; clone_size: NA; j_call: TRBJ2-1; d_call: NA; cdr3_aa: CAIHTSAYNEQFF; cdr3_nt: TGTGCCATTCACACCTCTGCCTACAATGAGCAGTTCTTC